What follows is one T cell receptor beta chain and its context. The antigen remains unidentified. Assay: immunoSEQ multiplex PCR; the TCRdb copy retains only in-frame clones and omits some. Of 60,000 or so clones in the sample, 80% to 90% are singletons; the top ten hold approximately 7.6%. The time point is: week 23, last vaccination. Doses consisted of 300 ug of mutant IDH1 20-mer peptide each, paired with topical imiquimod. Each of the donors came in with new WHO grade 3 or 4 astrocytomas that were IDH1-mutant and ATRX-lost. CDR3 length: 16 residues. Trimming pared 5 bases from V and 0 bases from J, leaving 17 bases between. The V gene's germline CDR1 is LNHDA and CDR2 SQIVND (reference sequence). These data come from a study of a mutant IDH1 vaccine in newly diagnosed glioma. Overall study: Former treatment meant radiotherapy, temozolomide, or both; the majority had gotten both.

Overall study findings and caveats: Seemingly, pseudoprogression had no relation to changes in the top peripheral T cell clonotypes.

The clonotype comes from a woman between 40 and 50 years old with glioma. Some clones in this sample may be carry-over from other donors' samples. The rearrangement joins TRBV19 to TRBJ2-7; possible D gene TRBD2, 5 bases. The input for sequencing was PBMCs, taken from a glioma patient whose treatment included an IDH1 peptide vaccine. The CDR3 DNA reads TGTGCCAGTAGTTCTCGGAGGCCGATGGGCTCCTACGAGCAGTACTTC. This gives the protein CASSSRRPMGSYEQYF.